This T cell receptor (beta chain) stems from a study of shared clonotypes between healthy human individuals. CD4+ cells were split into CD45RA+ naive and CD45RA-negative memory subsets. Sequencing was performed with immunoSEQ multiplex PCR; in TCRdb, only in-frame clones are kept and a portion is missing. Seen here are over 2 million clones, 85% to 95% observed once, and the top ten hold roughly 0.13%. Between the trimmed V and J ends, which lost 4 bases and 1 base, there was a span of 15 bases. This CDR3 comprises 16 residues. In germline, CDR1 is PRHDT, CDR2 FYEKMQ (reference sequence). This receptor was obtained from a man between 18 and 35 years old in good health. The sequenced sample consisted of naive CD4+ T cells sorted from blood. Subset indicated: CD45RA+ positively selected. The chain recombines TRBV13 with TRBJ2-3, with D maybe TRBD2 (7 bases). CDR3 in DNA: TGTGCCAGCAGCTCGGGGGGCTTCTATGGCACAGATACGCAGTATTTT. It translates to CASSSGGFYGTDTQYF.